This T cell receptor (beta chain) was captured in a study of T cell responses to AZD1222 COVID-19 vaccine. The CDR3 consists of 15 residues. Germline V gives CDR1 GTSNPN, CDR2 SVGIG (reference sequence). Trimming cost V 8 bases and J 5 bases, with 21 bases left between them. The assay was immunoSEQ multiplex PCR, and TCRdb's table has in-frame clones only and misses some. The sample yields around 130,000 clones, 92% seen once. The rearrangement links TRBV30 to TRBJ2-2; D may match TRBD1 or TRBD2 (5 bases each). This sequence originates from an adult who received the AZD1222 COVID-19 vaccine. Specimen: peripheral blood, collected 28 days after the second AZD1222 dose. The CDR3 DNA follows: TGTGCCCGGTCGGTGGGGACCGTTACTACCGGGGAGCTGTTTTTT. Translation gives CARSVGTVTTGELFF.